This T cell receptor beta chain stems from a study of OX40 agonist ivuxolimab in advanced cancers. In the study overall: Age averaged roughly 60 years (range roughly 20 to 90), and around 87% were male. General study results and limits: Circulating CD4+ and CD8+ T cells showed clonal expansion by week 6 at 0.1 to 3.0 mg/kg. People who partly responded at 0.1-3.0 mg/kg had some of the least clonal expansion seen.

CDR1 and CDR2 (germline): MNHNS, SASEGT. The CDR3 has 11 amino acids. Trimming pared 6 bases from V and 4 bases from J, leaving 6 bases between. Using immunoSEQ multiplex PCR, the repertoire was profiled, and TCRdb retains in-frame clones only, with some absent. The data contain about 97,000 clones, 80% to 90% of them singletons. In the case of this clone: Its target is not known.

The source is an adult with an advanced solid tumor such as melanoma, head and neck, liver or kidney cancer. The rearrangement links TRBV6-1 to TRBJ1-1; D is uncertain. The sequencing here drew on CD4+ or CD8+ T cells sorted from blood, taken in a trial of the OX40 agonist ivuxolimab. This chain's CDR3 is CASSPATEAFF. The CDR3 DNA reads TGTGCCAGCAGCCCGGCCACTGAAGCTTTCTTT.